The T cell receptor beta chain described here comes from a study of blood T cell repertoires in COVID-19. V lost 1 base to trimming and J lost 2 bases; unmatched junction nucleotides: 8. The CDR3 runs to 16 residues. The germline gives CDR1 LNHNV, CDR2 YYDKDF (reference sequence). The method was immunoSEQ multiplex PCR; TCRdb's version includes in-frame clones alone and lacks a portion of them. Seen here are approximately 60,000 clones, about 80% observed once, and the top ten hold around 21%. This chain joins TRBV15 and TRBJ2-7; TRBD1 matches at 7 bases. Sequencing was carried out using peripheral blood. This TCR was sampled from a woman aged 60-75 years with acute or convalescent COVID-19. In DNA form, the CDR3 reads TGTGCCACCAGCAGAGGGCCGGGACAGAGGACCTACGAGCAGTACTTC. Its translation: CATSRGPGQRTYEQYF.